This entry concerns a single T cell receptor beta chain. Its antigen remains unknown. The treatment is: approximately nine-day PBMC culture with coronavirus spike peptide pools or control peptides (ViraFEST assay). Researchers collected the unexposed donor's CD4+ T cells before the COVID-19 pandemic (2011-2018). IL-2 (around 9.1 IU/ml) and peptide pools (approximately 9.8 ug/ml) were added to cultures of 1.5 million to 2 million PBMCs per well. This specimen comes from a study of vaccination and CD4 T cells after COVID-19. The overall study: Researchers treated control cultures with a CEFX pool, an HIV-1 Nef pool, or no peptide.

The Oncomine TCR Beta short-read assay sequenced DNA from cultured CD4+ T cells. Someone extracted genomic DNA from cultured CD4+ T cells. Using its own MiXCR run on the PCR reads, TCRdb lists one record per CDR3 protein. The table includes approximately 9,700 distinct CDR3 sequences, 30% to 35% detected once. The CDR3 loop spans 14 amino acids. V gave up 7 bases and J gave up 5 bases; unmatched junction bases: 10. The germline gives CDR1 SNHLY, CDR2 FYNNEI. The source material was CD4+ T cells from blood, cultured in vitro. V gene TRBV2 combines with J gene TRBJ1-1; 7 nucleotides agree with TRBD1. This receptor was obtained from a human donor in good health. The DNA for the CDR3 is TGTGCCAGCATCAAGGAGGGGGCGGGTACTGAAGCTTTCTTT. Its protein product is CASIKEGAGTEAFF. Full variable domain (missing parts from reference TRBV2 and TRBJ1-1): EPEVTQTPSHQVTQMGQEVILRCVPISNHLYFYWYRQILGQKVEFLVSFYNNEISEKSEIFDDQFSVERPDGSNFTLKIRSTKLEDSAMYFCASIKEGAGTEAFFGQGTRLTVV.